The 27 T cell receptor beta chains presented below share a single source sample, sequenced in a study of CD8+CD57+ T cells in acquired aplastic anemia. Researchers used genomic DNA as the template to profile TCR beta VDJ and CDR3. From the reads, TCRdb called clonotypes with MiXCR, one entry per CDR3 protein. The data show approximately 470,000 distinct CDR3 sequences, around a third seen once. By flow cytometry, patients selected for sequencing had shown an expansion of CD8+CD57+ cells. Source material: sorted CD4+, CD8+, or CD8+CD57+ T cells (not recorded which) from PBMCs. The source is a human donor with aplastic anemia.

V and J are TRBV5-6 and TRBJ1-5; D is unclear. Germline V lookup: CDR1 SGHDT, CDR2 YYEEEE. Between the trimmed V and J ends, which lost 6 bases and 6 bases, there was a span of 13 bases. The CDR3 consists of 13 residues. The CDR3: CASNQGPGQPQHF. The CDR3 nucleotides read TGTGCCAGCAACCAAGGGCCGGGTCAGCCCCAGCATTTT.

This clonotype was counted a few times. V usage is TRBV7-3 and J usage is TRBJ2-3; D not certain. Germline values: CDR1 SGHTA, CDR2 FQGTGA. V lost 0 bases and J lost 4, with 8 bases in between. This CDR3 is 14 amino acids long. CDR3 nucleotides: TGTGCCAGCAGCTTAACGGTGCCCCCAGATACGCAGTATTTT. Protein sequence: CASSLTVPPDTQYF.

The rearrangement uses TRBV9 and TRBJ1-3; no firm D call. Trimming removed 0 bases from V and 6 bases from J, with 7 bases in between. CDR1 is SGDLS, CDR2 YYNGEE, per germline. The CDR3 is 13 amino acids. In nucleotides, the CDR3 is TGTGCCAGCAGCGTAGGAACCCAAAACACCATATATTTT. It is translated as CASSVGTQNTIYF.

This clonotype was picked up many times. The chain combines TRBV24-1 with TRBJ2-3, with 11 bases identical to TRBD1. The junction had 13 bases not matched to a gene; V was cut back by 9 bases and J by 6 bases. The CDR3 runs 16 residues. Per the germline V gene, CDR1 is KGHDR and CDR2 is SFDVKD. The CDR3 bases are TGTGCCACCGCCGCCGCACCTGGACAGGGGGCGGATACGCAGTATTTT. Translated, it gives CATAAAPGQGADTQYF.

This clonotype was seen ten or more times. CDR3 protein: CASSIDLTGGPYEQYF. The CDR3 DNA reads as TGTGCCAGTAGTATAGATCTCACGGGAGGGCCCTACGAGCAGTACTTC. The chain is built from TRBV19 and TRBJ2-7, with 8 bases matching TRBD2. V dropped 0 bases and J dropped 2; count of bases not matched to a gene: 6. Germline V gene sequence: CDR1 LNHDA, CDR2 SQIVND (reference sequence). This CDR3 has 16 residues.

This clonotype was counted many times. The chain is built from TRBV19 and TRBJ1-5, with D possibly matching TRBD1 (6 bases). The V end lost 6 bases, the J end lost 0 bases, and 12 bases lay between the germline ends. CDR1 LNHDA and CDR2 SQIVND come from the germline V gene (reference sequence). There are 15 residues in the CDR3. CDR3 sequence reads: CASRSGQHSNQPQHF. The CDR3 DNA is TGTGCCAGTAGGTCGGGACAACATAGCAATCAGCCCCAGCATTTT. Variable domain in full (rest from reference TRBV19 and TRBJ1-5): DGGITQSPKYLFRKEGQNVTLSCEQNLNHDAMYWYRQDPGQGLRLIYYSQIVNDFQKGDIAEGYSVSREKKESFPLTVTSAQKNPTAFYLCASRSGQHSNQPQHFGDGTRLSIL.

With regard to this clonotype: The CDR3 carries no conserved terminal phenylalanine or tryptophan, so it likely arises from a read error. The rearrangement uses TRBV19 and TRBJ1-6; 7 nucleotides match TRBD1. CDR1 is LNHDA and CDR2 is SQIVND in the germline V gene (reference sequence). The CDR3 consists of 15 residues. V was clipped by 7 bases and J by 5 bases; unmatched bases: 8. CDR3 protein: CASTLGQFDNSPLHL. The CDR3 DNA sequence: TGTGCCAGTACCTTGGGACAGTTCGATAATTCACCCCTCCACTTG.

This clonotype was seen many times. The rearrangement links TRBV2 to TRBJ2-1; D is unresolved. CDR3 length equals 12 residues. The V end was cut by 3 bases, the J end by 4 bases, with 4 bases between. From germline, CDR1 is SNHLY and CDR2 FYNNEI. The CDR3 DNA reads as TGTGCCAGCAGTGAGGCATACAATGAGCAGTTCTTC. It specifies CASSEAYNEQFF.

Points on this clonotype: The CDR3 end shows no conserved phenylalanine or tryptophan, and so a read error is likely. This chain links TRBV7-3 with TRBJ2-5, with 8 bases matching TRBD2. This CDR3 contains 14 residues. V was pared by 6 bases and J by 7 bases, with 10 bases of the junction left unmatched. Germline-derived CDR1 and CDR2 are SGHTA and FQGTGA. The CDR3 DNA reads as TGTGCCAGCAGAAGAAGAGCGGGAGAGGGGACCCAGTACCTC. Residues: CASRRRAGEGTQYL.

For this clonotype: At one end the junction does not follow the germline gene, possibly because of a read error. The CDR3 here is CASSQGQGPGTYAF. As DNA, the CDR3 is TGCGCCAGCAGCCAAGGTCAGGGCCCAGGAACCTACGCCTTC. The chain carries TRBV4-1 and TRBJ1-2, with D possibly TRBD1 on 5 matching bases. The CDR3 sequence is 14 residues long. Germline V gene sequence: CDR1 MGHRA, CDR2 YSYEKL.

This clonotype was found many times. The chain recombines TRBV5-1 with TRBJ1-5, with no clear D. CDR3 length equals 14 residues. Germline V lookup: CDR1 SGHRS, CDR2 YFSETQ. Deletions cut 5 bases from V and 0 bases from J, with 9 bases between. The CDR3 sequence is CASRIDPSNQPQHF. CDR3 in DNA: TGCGCCAGCAGGATAGACCCTAGCAATCAGCCCCAGCATTTT.

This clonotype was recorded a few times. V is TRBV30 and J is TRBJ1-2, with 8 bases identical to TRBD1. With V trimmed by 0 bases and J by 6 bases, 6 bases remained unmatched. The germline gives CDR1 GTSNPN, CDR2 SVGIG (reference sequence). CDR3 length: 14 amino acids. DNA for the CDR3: TGTGCCTGGAGTGTACCTTGGACAGGGCATGGCTACACCTTC. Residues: CAWSVPWTGHGYTF. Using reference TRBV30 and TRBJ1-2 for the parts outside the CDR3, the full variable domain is SQTIHQWPATLVQPVGSPLSLECTVEGTSNPNLYWYRQAAGRGLQLLFYSVGIGQISSEVPQNLSASRPQDRQFILSSKKLLLSDSGFYLCAWSVPWTGHGYTFGSGTRLTVV.

CDR3 loop: CASRRGTLGDTQYF. The CDR3 DNA follows: TGTGCCAGCAGGAGGGGGACACTTGGAGATACGCAGTATTTT. The rearrangement joins TRBV25-1 to TRBJ2-3, with a possible D match to TRBD1 (6 bases). This CDR3 is built from 14 residues. Germline V gives CDR1 MGHDK, CDR2 SYGVNS. V dropped 6 bases and J dropped 5 bases, with 15 bases sitting between them.

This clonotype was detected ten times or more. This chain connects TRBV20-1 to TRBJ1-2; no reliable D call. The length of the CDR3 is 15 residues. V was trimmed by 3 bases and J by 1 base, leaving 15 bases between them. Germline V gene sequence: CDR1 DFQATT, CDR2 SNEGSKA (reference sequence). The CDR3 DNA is TGCAGTGCTAGGGCGTTGACGACGGATAACTATGGCTACACCTTC. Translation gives CSARALTTDNYGYTF.

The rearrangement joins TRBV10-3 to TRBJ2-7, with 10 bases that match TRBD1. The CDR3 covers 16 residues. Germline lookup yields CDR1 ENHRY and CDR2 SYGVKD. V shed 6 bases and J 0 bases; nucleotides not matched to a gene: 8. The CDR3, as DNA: TGTGCCATCAGCGAAACCGGGACAGGGGTCTCCTACGAGCAGTACTTC. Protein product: CAISETGTGVSYEQYF.

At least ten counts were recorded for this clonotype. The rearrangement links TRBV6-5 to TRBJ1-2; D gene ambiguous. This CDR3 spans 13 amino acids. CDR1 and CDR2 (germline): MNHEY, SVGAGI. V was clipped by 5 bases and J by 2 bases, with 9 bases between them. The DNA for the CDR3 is TGTGCCAGCAGTCACCGACTGAACTATGGCTACACCTTC. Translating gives CASSHRLNYGYTF.

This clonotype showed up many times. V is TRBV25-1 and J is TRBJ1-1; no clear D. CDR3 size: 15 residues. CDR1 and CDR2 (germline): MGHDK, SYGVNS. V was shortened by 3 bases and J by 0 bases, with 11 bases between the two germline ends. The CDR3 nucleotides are TGTGCCAGCAGTGACCCAGGACGGCTGAACACTGAAGCTTTCTTT. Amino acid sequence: CASSDPGRLNTEAFF.

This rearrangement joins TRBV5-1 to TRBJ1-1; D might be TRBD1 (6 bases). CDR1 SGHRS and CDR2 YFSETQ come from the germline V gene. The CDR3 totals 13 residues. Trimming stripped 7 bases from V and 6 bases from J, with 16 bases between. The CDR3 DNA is TGCGCCAGCGCAAATACAGGGTTGGCTGAAGCTTTCTTT. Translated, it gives CASANTGLAEAFF.

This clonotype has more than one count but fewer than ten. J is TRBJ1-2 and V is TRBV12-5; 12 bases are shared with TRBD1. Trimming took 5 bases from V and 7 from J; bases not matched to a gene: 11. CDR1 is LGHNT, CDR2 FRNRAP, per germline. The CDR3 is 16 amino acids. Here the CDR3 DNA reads TGTGCTAGTGGTAGGCTCACCGGGACAGGGGGCGGTGGCTACACCTTC. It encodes CASGRLTGTGGGGYTF.

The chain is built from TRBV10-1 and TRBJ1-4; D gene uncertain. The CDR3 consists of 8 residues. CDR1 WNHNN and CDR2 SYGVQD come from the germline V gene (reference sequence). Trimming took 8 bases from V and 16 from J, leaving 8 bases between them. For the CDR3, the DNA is TGCGCCAGCGGCGAGGGGTTTTTT. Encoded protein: CASGEGFF.

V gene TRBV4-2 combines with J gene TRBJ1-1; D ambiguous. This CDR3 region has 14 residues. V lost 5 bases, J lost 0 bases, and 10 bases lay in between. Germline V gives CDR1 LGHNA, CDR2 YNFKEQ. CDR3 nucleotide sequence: TGTGCCAGCAGCTCCACTTCCATGAACACTGAAGCTTTCTTT. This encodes CASSSTSMNTEAFF.

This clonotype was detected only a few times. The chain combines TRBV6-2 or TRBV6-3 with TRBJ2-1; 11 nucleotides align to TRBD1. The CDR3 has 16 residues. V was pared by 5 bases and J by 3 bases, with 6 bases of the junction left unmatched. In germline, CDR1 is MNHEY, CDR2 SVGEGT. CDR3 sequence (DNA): TGTGCCAGCAGTCCGGACAGGGGGCTTGACTACAATGAGCAGTTCTTC. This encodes CASSPDRGLDYNEQFF.

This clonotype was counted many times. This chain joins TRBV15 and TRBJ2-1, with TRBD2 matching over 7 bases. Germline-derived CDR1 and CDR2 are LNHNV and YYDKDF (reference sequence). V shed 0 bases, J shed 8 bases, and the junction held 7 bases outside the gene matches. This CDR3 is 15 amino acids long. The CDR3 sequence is CATSRDRSGRDEQFF. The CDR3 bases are TGTGCCACCAGCAGAGATCGTAGCGGGCGAGATGAGCAGTTCTTC. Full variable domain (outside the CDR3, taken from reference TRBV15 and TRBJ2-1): DAMVIQNPRYQVTQFGKPVTLSCSQTLNHNVMYWYQQKSSQAPKLLFHYYDKDFNNEADTPDNFQSRRPNTSFCFLDIRSPGLGDTAMYLCATSRDRSGRDEQFFGPGTRLTVL.

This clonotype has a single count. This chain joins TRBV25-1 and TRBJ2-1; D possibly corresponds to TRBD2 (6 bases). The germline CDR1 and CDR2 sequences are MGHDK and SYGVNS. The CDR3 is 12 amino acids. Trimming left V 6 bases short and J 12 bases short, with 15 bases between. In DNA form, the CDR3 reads TGTGCCAGCAGAGGGTTAGCGCGGGGGCAGTTCTTC. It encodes CASRGLARGQFF.

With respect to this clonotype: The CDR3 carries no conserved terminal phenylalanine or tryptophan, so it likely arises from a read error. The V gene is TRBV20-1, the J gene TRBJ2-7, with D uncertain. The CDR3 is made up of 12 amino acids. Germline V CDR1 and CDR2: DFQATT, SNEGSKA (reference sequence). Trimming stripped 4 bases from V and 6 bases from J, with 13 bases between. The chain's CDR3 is CSAKDFIAEQYL. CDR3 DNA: TGCAGTGCTAAAGACTTTATTGCCGAGCAGTACCTC.

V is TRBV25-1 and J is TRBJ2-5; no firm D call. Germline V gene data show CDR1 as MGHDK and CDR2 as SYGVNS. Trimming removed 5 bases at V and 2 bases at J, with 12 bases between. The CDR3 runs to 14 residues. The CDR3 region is CASSLDTRQETQYF. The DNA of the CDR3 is TGTGCCAGCAGTTTAGATACTCGACAAGAGACCCAGTACTTC.

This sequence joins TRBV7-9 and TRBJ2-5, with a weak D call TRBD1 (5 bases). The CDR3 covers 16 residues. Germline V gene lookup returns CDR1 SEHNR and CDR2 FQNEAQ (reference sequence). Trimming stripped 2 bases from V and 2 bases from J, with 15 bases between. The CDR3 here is CASSLSSWGRQETQYF. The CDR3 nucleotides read TGTGCCAGCAGCTTATCTTCTTGGGGCAGGCAAGAGACCCAGTACTTC.